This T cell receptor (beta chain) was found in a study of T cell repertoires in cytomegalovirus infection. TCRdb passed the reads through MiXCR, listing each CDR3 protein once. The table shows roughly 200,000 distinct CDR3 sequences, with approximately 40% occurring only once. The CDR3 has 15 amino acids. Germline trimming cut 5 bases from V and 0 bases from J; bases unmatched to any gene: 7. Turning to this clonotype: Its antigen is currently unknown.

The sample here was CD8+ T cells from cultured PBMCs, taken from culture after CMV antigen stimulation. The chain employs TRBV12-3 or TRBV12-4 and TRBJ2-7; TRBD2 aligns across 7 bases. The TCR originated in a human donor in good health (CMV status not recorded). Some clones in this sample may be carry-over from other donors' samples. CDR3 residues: CASSRLAEYSYEQYF. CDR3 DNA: TGTGCCAGCAGTCGGCTAGCGGAATACTCCTACGAGCAGTACTTC.